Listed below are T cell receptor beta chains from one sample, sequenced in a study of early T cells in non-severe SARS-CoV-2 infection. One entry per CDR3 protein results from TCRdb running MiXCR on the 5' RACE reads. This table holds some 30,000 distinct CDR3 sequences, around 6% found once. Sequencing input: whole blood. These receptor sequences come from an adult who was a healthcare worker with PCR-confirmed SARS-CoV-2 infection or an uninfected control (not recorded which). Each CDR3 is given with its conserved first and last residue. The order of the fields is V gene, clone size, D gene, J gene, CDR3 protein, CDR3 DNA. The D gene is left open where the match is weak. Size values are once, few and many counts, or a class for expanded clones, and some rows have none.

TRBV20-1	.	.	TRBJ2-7	CSAKRAGSNYEQYF	TGCAGTGCAAAGAGGGCCGGGAGCAACTACGAGCAGTACTTC
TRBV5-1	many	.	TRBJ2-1	CASSLHPFPGNYNEQFF	TGCGCCAGCAGCTTACACCCCTTCCCGGGAAATTACAATGAGCAGTTCTTC
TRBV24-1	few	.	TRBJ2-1	CATSHPDRNEQFF	TGTGCCACCAGCCACCCTGACCGGAATGAGCAGTTCTTC
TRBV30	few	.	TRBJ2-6	CAGTRSGANVLTF	TGTGCCGGGACCCGATCTGGGGCCAACGTCCTGACTTTC
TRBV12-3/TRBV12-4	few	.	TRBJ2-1	CASSIRREQFF	TGTGCCAGCAGTATCCGTCGGGAGCAGTTCTTC
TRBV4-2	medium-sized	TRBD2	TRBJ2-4	CASSQGLAGGPDIQYF	TGTGCCAGCAGCCAAGGACTAGCGGGAGGGCCCGACATTCAGTACTTC
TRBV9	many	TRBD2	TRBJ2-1	CASSPRTSPYNEQFF	TGTGCCAGCAGCCCACGGACTAGCCCATACAATGAGCAGTTCTTC
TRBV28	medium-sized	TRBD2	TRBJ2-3	CASSFNLEQVVRGSSGSLRYF	TGTGCCAGCAGTTTCAACCTGGAACAGGTGGTCCGCGGATCAAGCGGGAGCTTGAGGTATTTT
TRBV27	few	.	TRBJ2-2	CASSYKSGVGTGELFF	TGTGCCAGCAGTTATAAGTCAGGGGTCGGCACCGGGGAGCTGTTTTTT
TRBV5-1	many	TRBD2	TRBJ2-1	CASSLVRAGSYNEQFF	TGCGCCAGCAGCTTGGTTCGAGCGGGGAGCTACAATGAGCAGTTCTTC
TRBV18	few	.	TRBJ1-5	CASSMTDSNQPQHF	TGTGCCAGCTCGATGACCGACAGCAATCAGCCCCAGCATTTT
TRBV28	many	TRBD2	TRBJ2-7	CASSRPTSGYYEQYF	TGTGCCAGCAGTCGGCCGACTAGCGGGTACTACGAGCAGTACTTC
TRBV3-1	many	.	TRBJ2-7	CASSYRAGEQYF	TGTGCCAGCAGCTACCGGGCCGGGGAGCAGTACTTC
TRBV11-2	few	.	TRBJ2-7	CASSLDHSAAYEQYF	TGTGCCAGCAGCTTAGATCACAGCGCAGCCTACGAGCAGTACTTC
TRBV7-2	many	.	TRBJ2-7	CASSLVLYEQYF	TGTGCCAGCAGCTTAGTACTCTACGAGCAGTACTTC
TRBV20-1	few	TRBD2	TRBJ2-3	CSASSGLAGDSDTQYF	TGCAGTGCTAGCTCGGGACTAGCGGGAGATTCAGATACGCAGTATTTT
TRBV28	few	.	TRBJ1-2	CASTSGIYGYTF	TGTGCCAGCACGAGCGGGATCTATGGCTACACCTTC
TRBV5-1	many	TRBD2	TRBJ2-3	CASSLVAGVTQDTQYF	TGCGCCAGCAGCTTGGTAGCGGGAGTAACGCAAGATACGCAGTATTTT
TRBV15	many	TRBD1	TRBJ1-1	CATSRGVQGAFREAFF	TGTGCCACCAGCAGAGGGGTCCAGGGGGCTTTTCGGGAAGCTTTCTTT
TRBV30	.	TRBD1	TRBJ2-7	CAWKRDRAYEQYF	TGTGCCTGGAAAAGGGACAGGGCATACGAGCAGTACTTC
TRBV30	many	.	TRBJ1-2	CAWSVASRVNGGYTF	TGTGCCTGGAGTGTAGCCTCCAGGGTGAATGGTGGCTACACCTTC
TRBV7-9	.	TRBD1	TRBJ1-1	CASSLAGQGKAAFF	TGTGCCAGCAGCTTAGCGGGACAGGGGAAGGCAGCTTTCTTT
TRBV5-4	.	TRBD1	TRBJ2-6	CASSWGTGAISGTNVLTF	TGTGCCAGCAGCTGGGGGACAGGGGCCATTTCTGGGACCAACGTCCTGACTTTC
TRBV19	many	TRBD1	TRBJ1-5	CASGDRDGQPQHF	TGTGCCAGTGGAGACAGGGATGGTCAGCCCCAGCATTTT
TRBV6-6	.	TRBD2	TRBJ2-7	CASSYRTSGTYEQYF	TGTGCCAGCAGTTACCGGACTAGCGGGACCTACGAGCAGTACTTC
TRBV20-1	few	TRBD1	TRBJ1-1	CSARPLQGANTEAFF	TGCAGTGCTAGGCCCCTTCAGGGGGCGAACACTGAAGCTTTCTTT
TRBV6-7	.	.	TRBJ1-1	CASSPGGEAFF	TGTGCCAGCAGCCCGGGGGGTGAAGCTTTCTTT
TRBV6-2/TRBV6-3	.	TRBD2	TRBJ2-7	CASSYFSLATSGRSAHEQYF	TGTGCCAGCAGTTACTTTTCGTTGGCGACTAGCGGGAGGAGTGCCCACGAGCAGTACTTC
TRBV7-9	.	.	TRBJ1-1	CASSQISTEAFF	TGTGCCAGCAGCCAGATATCCACTGAAGCTTTCTTT
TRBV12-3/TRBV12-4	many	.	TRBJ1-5	CASSWDLGGRPQHF	TGTGCCAGCAGTTGGGACTTAGGAGGACGGCCCCAGCATTTT
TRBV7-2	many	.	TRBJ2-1	CASSRQYNEQFF	TGTGCCAGCAGCCGACAGTACAATGAGCAGTTCTTC
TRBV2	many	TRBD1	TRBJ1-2	CASSAVPGQGAGGYTF	TGTGCCAGCAGTGCAGTCCCGGGACAGGGCGCGGGCGGCTACACCTTC
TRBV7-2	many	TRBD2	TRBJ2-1	CASNVGTNIEGLAGGPSGEQFF	TGTGCCAGCAACGTCGGGACTAACATAGAGGGACTAGCGGGAGGGCCGTCCGGTGAGCAGTTCTTC